This T cell receptor beta chain was captured in a study of CD8+CD57+ T cells in acquired aplastic anemia. Overall study context: The study obtained an average of 3.2 ug of DNA from sorted CD4+ and CD8+ cells.

Using genomic DNA as the template, TCR beta VDJ and CDR3 profiling was carried out. TCRdb fed the reads into MiXCR, producing one record per CDR3 protein. Of 150,000 to 200,000 distinct CDR3 sequences in the sample, 64% were seen once. V shed 5 bases, J shed 4 bases, and the junction held 8 bases outside the gene matches. Germline V gene data show CDR1 as LNHDA and CDR2 as SQIVND (reference sequence). The CDR3 is 16 amino acids. This sequence joins TRBV19 and TRBJ2-5; 12 positions agree with TRBD2. The TCR comes from a human donor with severe aplastic anemia or a healthy control (not recorded which). Sequencing used sorted CD4+, CD8+, or CD8+CD57+ T cells (not recorded which) from PBMCs. CDR3 DNA: TGTGCCAGTAGTTCTCGGACTAGCGGGGCTGTAGAGACCCAGTACTTC. Translated: CASSSRTSGAVETQYF. The variable domain in full, with the rest retrieved from reference TRBV19 and TRBJ2-5, is DGGITQSPKYLFRKEGQNVTLSCEQNLNHDAMYWYRQDPGQGLRLIYYSQIVNDFQKGDIAEGYSVSREKKESFPLTVTSAQKNPTAFYLCASSSRTSGAVETQYFGPGTRLLVL.